This T cell receptor (beta chain) was captured by sequencing in a study of beta chain features in type 1 diabetes. Study details: The examined sorted cells totaled roughly 110,000,000 across samples. Study-level results: Whether TCRB rearrangement is influenced by HLA type went unresolved here. Shortening of TCRB CDR3s, moderate but significant, appeared in all four CD4+ subsets of Type 1 diabetes patients.

This clone appeared a few times. Its target is unknown. Purity (above 95%) was reached by all sorted populations. cDNA synthesis used the whole RNA isolate, giving expressed TCRB sequences. Profiling relied on immunoSEQ multiplex PCR, and the TCRdb table lists in-frame clones only, not all of them. The table includes 200,000 to 300,000 clones, approximately 13% detected once. Trimming at V came to 4 bases and at J to 7 bases, leaving 11 bases not matched to a gene. This CDR3 comprises 15 residues. Germline CDR1 is SGHRS and CDR2 is YFSETQ. The sequence was obtained from a man aged 25 to 40 with type 1 diabetes. The material sequenced was naive CD4+ T cells from blood. The V and J genes are TRBV5-1 and TRBJ1-2, with TRBD1 matching over 9 bases. The CDR3 reads CASSPPGTGLGGYTF. CDR3 bases: TGCGCCAGCAGCCCTCCCGGGACAGGGCTCGGTGGCTACACCTTC. Variable domain in full (rest from reference TRBV5-1 and TRBJ1-2): KAGVTQTPRYLIKTRGQQVTLSCSPISGHRSVSWYQQTPGQGLQFLFEYFSETQRNKGNFPGRFSGRQFSNSRSEMNVSTLELGDSALYLCASSPPGTGLGGYTFGSGTRLTVV.